Listed here are 27 T cell receptor beta chains from one sample, sequenced in a study of identical twins. TCRdb analysed the 5' RACE reads with MiXCR anew, one entry per CDR3 protein. Found here are roughly 480,000 distinct CDR3 sequences, about 24% of them singletons; the top ten hold around 3%. The sample also formed part of further work on T cells expressing NK-cell markers.

The sample consisted of CD4+ T cells sorted from blood. These receptors all come from a young woman in good health.

This chain links TRBV20-1 with TRBJ1-2; D might be TRBD1 (5 bases). V lost 7 bases to trimming and J lost 4 bases, with 19 bases between them. This CDR3 spans 14 amino acids. Germline CDR1 reads DFQATT; CDR2 reads SNEGSKA (reference sequence). This CDR3 is CSVGRGNGGYGYTF. CDR3 bases: TGCAGTGTAGGGCGGGGGAACGGGGGCTATGGCTACACCTTC.

The V and J genes are TRBV25-1 and TRBJ2-7; D gene uncertain. CDR3 length equals 13 residues. The germline CDR1 and CDR2 sequences are MGHDK and SYGVNS. Trimming cost V 3 bases and J 4 bases, with 10 bases left between them. The CDR3 DNA is TGTGCCAGCAGTGACCGAAGCGAGTACGAGCAGTACTTC. Translating gives CASSDRSEYEQYF.

This sequence joins TRBV9 and TRBJ2-7; D not certain. V was trimmed by 4 bases and J by 0 bases, leaving 11 bases between them. CDR1 and CDR2 (germline): SGDLS, YYNGEE. The CDR3 runs 14 residues. This CDR3 is CASSPRPSSYEQYF. CDR3 DNA: TGTGCCAGCAGCCCCCGGCCGTCCTCCTACGAGCAGTACTTC.

Many counts were recorded for this clonotype. The rearrangement uses TRBV29-1 and TRBJ1-1, with TRBD1 matching 7 bases. V was clipped by 7 bases and J by 1 base; unmatched bases: 6. The length of the CDR3 is 13 residues. The germline V gene encodes CDR1 SQVTM and CDR2 ANQGSEA. The CDR3 region is CSAKTGKNTEAFF. CDR3 DNA: TGCAGCGCCAAGACAGGGAAGAACACTGAAGCTTTCTTT.

In this sample, this clonotype turned up a few times. This chain uses TRBV5-1 with TRBJ2-3, with TRBD2 identical over 7 bases. Germline V CDR1 and CDR2: SGHRS, YFSETQ. The V gene end was trimmed by 4 bases and the J gene end by 10 bases; junction bases not matched to a gene: 15. The CDR3 has 15 residues. The CDR3 region has the DNA TGCGCCAGCAGCCACGAAGGGCTACTTGGGAGGGCGCAGTATTTT. This encodes CASSHEGLLGRAQYF. Supplemented by reference TRBV5-1 and TRBJ2-3, the full variable domain reads KAGVTQTPRYLIKTRGQQVTLSCSPISGHRSVSWYQQTPGQGLQFLFEYFSETQRNKGNFPGRFSGRQFSNSRSEMNVSTLELGDSALYLCASSHEGLLGRAQYFGPGTRLTVL.

The J gene is TRBJ2-7, the V gene TRBV20-1, with TRBD2 matching over 9 bases. This CDR3 is built from 15 residues. The junction had 9 bases not matched to a gene; V was cut back by 3 bases and J by 3 bases. In germline, CDR1 is DFQATT, CDR2 SNEGSKA (reference sequence). CDR3 in amino acids: CSARKSGRNLYEQYF. Written as DNA, the CDR3 is TGCAGTGCTAGGAAGAGCGGGAGGAACCTCTACGAGCAGTACTTC.

This clonotype was seen only a few times. The rearrangement uses TRBV10-3 and TRBJ1-1; TRBD1 aligns across 7 bases. Germline loops: CDR1 ENHRY, CDR2 SYGVKD. Trimming cost V 5 bases and J 9 bases; bases outside gene matches: 3. The CDR3 spans 11 residues. The CDR3 coding sequence is TGTGCCATCAGTACAGGGGTTAAAGCTTTCTTT. Amino acid sequence: CAISTGVKAFF.

The chain links TRBV7-9 to TRBJ2-2, with 9 nucleotides matching TRBD2. Per the germline V gene, CDR1 is SEHNR and CDR2 is FQNEAQ (reference sequence). J gave up 0 bases and V 4 bases, and 3 bases lay outside the gene matches. The CDR3 is made up of 16 amino acids. Here the CDR3 DNA reads TGTGCCAGCAGCTGGACTAGCGCTGCGAACACCGGGGAGCTGTTTTTT. It is translated as CASSWTSAANTGELFF.

The table lists this clonotype with a few counts. The chain carries TRBV7-2 and TRBJ2-1; D may be TRBD2 (6 bases). Per the germline V gene, CDR1 is SGHTA and CDR2 is FQGNSA. CDR3 length equals 15 residues. The germline V and J ends were trimmed by 4 bases and 3 bases, with 13 bases remaining between them. This CDR3 reads CASSSRDWRYNEQFF. The CDR3 DNA sequence: TGTGCCAGCAGCTCGCGGGACTGGCGCTACAATGAGCAGTTCTTC.

V and J are TRBV7-2 and TRBJ2-2; TRBD1 matches 11 bases. V trimming: 2 bases; J trimming: 6 bases; junction bases outside the gene matches: 2. Germline V gives CDR1 SGHTA, CDR2 FQGNSA. CDR3 length: 15 residues. The CDR3 sequence is CASSLLGQGAGELFF. In DNA form, the CDR3 reads TGTGCCAGCAGCTTATTGGGACAGGGGGCCGGGGAGCTGTTTTTT. The variable domain in full, with the rest retrieved from reference TRBV7-2 and TRBJ2-2, is GAGVSQSPSNKVTEKGKDVELRCDPISGHTALYWYRQSLGQGLEFLIYFQGNSAPDKSGLPSDRFSAERTGGSVSTLTIQRTQQEDSAVYLCASSLLGQGAGELFFGEGSRLTVL.

The V call is TRBV5-1, the J call TRBJ2-3; D unclear. This CDR3 is 14 amino acids long. V gave up 5 bases and J gave up 4 bases, with 14 bases separating them. Looked up from germline, CDR1 is SGHRS and CDR2 is YFSETQ. CDR3 nucleotide sequence: TGCGCCAGCAGGGTGGCTAGTCAGGCAGATACGCAGTATTTT. Its protein is CASRVASQADTQYF.

This clonotype came up a few times. This chain connects TRBV12-3 or TRBV12-4 to TRBJ2-7, with D possibly being TRBD2 (6 bases). Trimming removed 5 bases from V and 9 bases from J, with 14 bases in between. The CDR3 runs 12 residues. CDR3 sequence: CASSPRDFLQYF. Here the CDR3 DNA reads TGTGCCAGCAGTCCCAGGGACTTCTTGCAGTACTTC.

The chain joins TRBV20-1 to TRBJ1-5; D might be TRBD1 (6 bases). The ends were cut back, 8 bases at V and 1 base at J, with 15 bases in the middle. Germline-derived CDR1 and CDR2 are DFQATT and SNEGSKA (reference sequence). This CDR3 has 14 residues. This CDR3 reads CSIQGGGSNQPQHF. CDR3 nucleotides: TGCAGTATACAGGGTGGGGGGAGCAATCAGCCCCAGCATTTT.

The chain combines TRBV12-3 or TRBV12-4 with TRBJ1-6, with D tentatively TRBD1 (5 bases). V was clipped by 0 bases and J by 7 bases, with 10 bases between them. The CDR3 runs 15 residues. The CDR3 here is CASSLAGLLNSPLHF. In DNA, the CDR3 is TGTGCCAGCAGTTTAGCGGGGCTATTAAATTCACCCCTCCACTTT.

This clonotype was detected a few times. This chain uses TRBV5-1 with TRBJ2-7, with D possibly called TRBD1 or TRBD2 (5 bases each). This CDR3 comprises 14 residues. V was cut by 2 bases and J by 4 bases, with 13 bases left in between. Germline lookup yields CDR1 SGHRS and CDR2 YFSETQ. For the CDR3, the DNA is TGCGCCAGCAGCTTCTTGGGGGTCGAGTACGAGCAGTACTTC. It codes for CASSFLGVEYEQYF.

This clonotype was seen a handful of times. DNA of the CDR3: TGTGCCAGCAGCTCTCGCCAACATTGGGACGCCTTAGGGGAGCAGTACTTC. Residues: CASSSRQHWDALGEQYF. The gene calls are TRBV7-2 and TRBJ2-7, with D tentatively TRBD1 or TRBD2 (5 bases each). The germline V and J ends were trimmed by 4 bases and 7 bases, with 26 bases remaining between them. Per germline, CDR1 SGHTA and CDR2 FQGNSA. The CDR3 loop spans 17 amino acids.

This clonotype appeared a few times. This chain connects TRBV5-1 to TRBJ1-2; 7 bases fit TRBD1. The CDR3 is 14 residues long. CDR1 is SGHRS and CDR2 is YFSETQ in the germline V gene. Losses at the gene ends were 4 bases for V and 6 bases for J; bases not matched to a gene: 9. As DNA, the CDR3 is TGCGCCAGCAGCCCTCAGGGACAGCATAATGGCTACACCTTC. Translated: CASSPQGQHNGYTF.

This clonotype was seen more than once but under ten times. This chain joins TRBV19 and TRBJ2-1, with TRBD2 matching 7 bases. The CDR3 has 17 residues. The trim removed 8 bases at V and 9 bases at J, leaving 22 bases unmatched. Germline CDR1 and CDR2: LNHDA and SQIVND (reference sequence). Here the CDR3 DNA reads TGTGCCAGTCGCCGGGATGTGGGCGGGAGCCCCAAGGGTGAGCAGTTCTTC. As protein: CASRRDVGGSPKGEQFF.

CDR3 loop: CASSSSGRNEQFF. The CDR3 DNA reads as TGTGCCAGCAGTTCAAGCGGGAGGAATGAGCAGTTCTTC. This chain links TRBV12-3 or TRBV12-4 with TRBJ2-1; 9 bases fit TRBD2. The CDR3 runs to 13 residues. Germline trimming cut 4 bases from V and 7 bases from J; bases unmatched to any gene: 2.

The chain joins TRBV7-6 to TRBJ2-5, with D possibly being TRBD1 (6 bases). V was clipped by 7 bases and J by 9 bases, with 24 bases between them. Germline V gives CDR1 SGHVS, CDR2 FNYEAQ. The CDR3 sequence is 15 residues long. The CDR3, as DNA: TGTGCCAGCACCCTGGCACAGGGTGTAGGAGCGGCCCAGTACTTC. It codes for CASTLAQGVGAAQYF.

This clonotype was detected ten times or more. The V gene is TRBV10-3, the J gene TRBJ2-3, with D unclear. The ends were cut back, 4 bases at V and 6 bases at J, with 5 bases in the middle. Germline V gene lookup returns CDR1 ENHRY and CDR2 SYGVKD. This CDR3 has 11 residues. This CDR3 is CAISALDTQYF. CDR3 nucleotides: TGTGCCATCAGTGCTTTGGATACGCAGTATTTT.

This clonotype showed up just a few times. The DNA for the CDR3 is TGCAGTGCTGCCAAGGGGGCGGGTTTTGGAGGAGACAATGAGCAGTTCTTC. It encodes CSAAKGAGFGGDNEQFF. The chain combines TRBV20-1 with TRBJ2-1; 7 nucleotides line up with TRBD1. Germline V CDR1 and CDR2: DFQATT, SNEGSKA (reference sequence). V gave up 5 bases and J gave up 5 bases; unmatched junction bases: 18. This CDR3 is 17 amino acids long.

This chain uses TRBV21-1 with TRBJ2-7; the DNA was not compared with TRBD2, the D call given in the table. TRBV21-1 is a pseudogene locus. The CDR3 has 12 residues. This chain's CDR3 is CASGTPFYEQYF. The CDR3, as DNA: TGTGCCAGCGGGACTCCCTTCTACGAGCAGTACTTC.

The rearrangement links TRBV6-5 to TRBJ1-5; 8 nucleotides match TRBD1. With 2 bases clipped from V and 5 bases from J, the junction kept 5 bases outside the gene matches. The length of the CDR3 is 15 residues. Germline V gene lookup returns CDR1 MNHEY and CDR2 SVGAGI. CDR3 sequence (DNA): TGTGCCAGCAGTTACGCGACAGGGGATGATCAGCCCCAGCATTTT. It translates to CASSYATGDDQPQHF.

V usage is TRBV5-1 and J usage is TRBJ2-1; D may be TRBD1 (6 bases). This CDR3 is built from 15 residues. Germline CDR1 reads SGHRS; CDR2 reads YFSETQ. V lost 0 bases to trimming and J lost 7 bases, with 14 bases between them. The CDR3 reads CASSLDRASGNEQFF. DNA of the CDR3: TGCGCCAGCAGCTTGGACAGGGCCTCGGGGAATGAGCAGTTCTTC.

CDR3 residues: CASSGGPEQFF. CDR3 sequence (DNA): TGTGCCAGCAGTGGCGGCCCCGAGCAGTTCTTC. This rearrangement joins TRBV2 to TRBJ2-1, with D hard to call. V lost 4 bases, J lost 10 bases, and 8 bases lay in between. This CDR3 is 11 amino acids long. The germline V gene encodes CDR1 SNHLY and CDR2 FYNNEI.

V and J are TRBV24-1 and TRBJ2-5; D is unclear. V shed 3 bases and J shed 1 base, with 5 bases lying between them. The germline V gene encodes CDR1 KGHDR and CDR2 SFDVKD. The length of the CDR3 is 13 residues. The CDR3 loop is CATSDRTQETQYF. In nucleotides, the CDR3 is TGTGCCACCAGTGATCGGACCCAAGAGACCCAGTACTTC.